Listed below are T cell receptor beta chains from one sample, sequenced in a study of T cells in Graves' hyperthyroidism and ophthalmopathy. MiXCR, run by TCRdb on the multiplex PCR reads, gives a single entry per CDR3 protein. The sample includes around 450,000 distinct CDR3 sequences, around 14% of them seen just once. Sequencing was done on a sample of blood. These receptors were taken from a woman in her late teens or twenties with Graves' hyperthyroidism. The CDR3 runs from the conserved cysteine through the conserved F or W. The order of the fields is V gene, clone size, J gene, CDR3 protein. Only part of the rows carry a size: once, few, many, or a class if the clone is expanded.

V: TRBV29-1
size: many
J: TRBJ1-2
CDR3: CSVGGQVNYGYTF

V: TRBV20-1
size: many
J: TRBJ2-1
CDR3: CSATGLAPSSYNEQFF

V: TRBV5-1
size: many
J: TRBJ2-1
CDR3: CASSPPWGQGVNEQFF

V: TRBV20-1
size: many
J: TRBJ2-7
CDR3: CSARRGLPGSYEQYF

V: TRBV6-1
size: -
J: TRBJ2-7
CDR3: CAGSKLAYEQYF

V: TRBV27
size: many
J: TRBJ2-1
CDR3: CASSPLGKDNEQFF

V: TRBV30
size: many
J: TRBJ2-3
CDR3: CAWSPGTSGSRSDTQYF

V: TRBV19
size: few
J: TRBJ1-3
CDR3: CASRARSRTESGNTIYF

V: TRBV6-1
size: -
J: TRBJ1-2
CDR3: CASSSGNGYGYTF

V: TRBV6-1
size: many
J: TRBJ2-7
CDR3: CASVQDYSYEQYF

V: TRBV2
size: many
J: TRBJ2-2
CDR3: CATLGAGELFF

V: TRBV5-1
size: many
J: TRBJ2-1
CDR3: CASSLAPGQGNNEQFF

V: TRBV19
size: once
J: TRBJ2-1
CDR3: CASSRGTSGRGEQFF

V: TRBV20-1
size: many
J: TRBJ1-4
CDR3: CSARAPPGHEKLFF

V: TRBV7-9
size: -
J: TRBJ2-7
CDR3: CASSLTSFYEQYF

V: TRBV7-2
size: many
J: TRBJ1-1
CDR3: CASSPSRQKAEAFF

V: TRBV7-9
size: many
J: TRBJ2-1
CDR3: CASSVTNGVGNEQFF

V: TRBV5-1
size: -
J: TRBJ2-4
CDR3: CASSLEGGESNIQYF

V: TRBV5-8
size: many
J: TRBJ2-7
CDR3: CASSLVLSVERFYEQYF

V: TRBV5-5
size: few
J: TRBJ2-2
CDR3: CASSFFVQGDTGELFF

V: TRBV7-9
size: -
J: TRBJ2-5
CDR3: CASSFSTREETQYF

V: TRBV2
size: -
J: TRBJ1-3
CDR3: CARQIQGRGNTIYF

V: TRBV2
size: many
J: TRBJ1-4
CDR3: CASKPGRGATNEKLFF

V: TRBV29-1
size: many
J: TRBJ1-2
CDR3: CSVERSRGSRGYTF

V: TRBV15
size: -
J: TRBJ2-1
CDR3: CATSRERAGAGMYNEQFF

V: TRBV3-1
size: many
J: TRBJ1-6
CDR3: CASSQVRMNSPLHF

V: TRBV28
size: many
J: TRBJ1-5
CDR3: CASSSGGARVSWSNQPQHF

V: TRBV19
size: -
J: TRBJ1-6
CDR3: CASSVQGLVNSPLHF

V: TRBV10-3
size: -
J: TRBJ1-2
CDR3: CAIHQAWGNGYTF

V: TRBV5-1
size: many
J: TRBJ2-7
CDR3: CASSKTGTHYEQYF

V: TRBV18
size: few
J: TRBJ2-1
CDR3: CASSPSTSGRSIKNEQFF

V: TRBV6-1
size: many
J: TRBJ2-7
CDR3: CASNPDGVSYEQYF

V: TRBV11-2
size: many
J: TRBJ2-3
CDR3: CASRRRGSTDTQYF